One and the same sample provided the 10 T cell receptor beta chains below, sequenced in a study of blood T cell repertoires in COVID-19. Sequenced by immunoSEQ multiplex PCR; TCRdb stores in-frame clones only, minus some. This table holds about 480,000 clones, roughly nine tenths found once. Sequenced sample: peripheral blood. The receptors originated from a man aged 18 to 30 with COVID-19, enrolled during active disease.

This clone appeared once. The chain couples TRBV27 to TRBJ2-3; D is perhaps TRBD2 (7 bases). The CDR3 contains 14 residues. CDR1 is MNHEY, CDR2 SMNVEV, per germline (reference sequence). V was clipped by 7 bases and J by 3 bases, with 14 bases between them. This CDR3 reads CASTRGGATDTQYF. CDR3 in DNA: TGTGCCAGCACGAGGGGGGGCGCGACAGATACGCAGTATTTT.

This clone was recorded a few times. The CDR3 nucleotides are TGTGCCAGCAGTTTCCGACAGGGCCCTCACGAGCAGTACTTC. Protein: CASSFRQGPHEQYF. The chain is built from TRBV27 and TRBJ2-7, with 7 bases identical to TRBD1. V dropped 3 bases and J dropped 5; count of bases not matched to a gene: 7. The germline CDR1 and CDR2 sequences are MNHEY and SMNVEV (reference sequence). The CDR3 is 14 residues long.

The gene calls are TRBV5-4 and TRBJ2-1; the match to TRBD2 covers 10 bases. V dropped 5 bases and J dropped 2; count of bases not matched to a gene: 1. The CDR3 spans 14 residues. Germline-derived CDR1 and CDR2 are SGHNT and YYREEE (reference sequence). CDR3 sequence: CASSSGGPYNEQFF. The DNA for the CDR3 is TGTGCCAGCAGTAGCGGGGGGCCCTACAATGAGCAGTTCTTC.

This CDR3 reads CASSPRGAGGLYGYTF. In nucleotides, the CDR3 is TGTGCCAGCAGCCCAAGGGGGGCAGGGGGTCTCTATGGCTACACCTTC. The chain is built from TRBV7-9 and TRBJ1-2; the match to TRBD1 covers 7 bases. CDR1 is SEHNR, CDR2 FQNEAQ, per germline (reference sequence). V shed 5 bases, J shed 4 bases, and the junction held 13 bases outside the gene matches. This CDR3 is built from 16 residues. The complete variable domain, with remaining parts taken from reference TRBV7-9 and TRBJ1-2, reads DTGVSQNPRHKITKRGQNVTFRCDPISEHNRLYWYRQTLGQGPEFLTYFQNEAQLEKSRLLSDRFSAERPKGSFSTLEIQRTEQGDSAMYLCASSPRGAGGLYGYTFGSGTRLTVV.

The rearrangement uses TRBV24-1 and TRBJ2-5, with D tentatively TRBD1 (7 bases). The V gene lost 3 bases and the J gene lost 5 bases, with 24 bases spanning the gap. This CDR3 contains 18 residues. Germline assignment: CDR1 KGHDR and CDR2 SFDVKD. CDR3 sequence (DNA): TGTGCCACCAGTGATCCTACAGGGGAGGATTGGATGGTGGAGACCCAGTACTTC. Translation: CATSDPTGEDWMVETQYF.

This clone appeared a single time. The genes are TRBV14 and TRBJ2-5; 8 nucleotides match TRBD2. The V segment lost 4 bases and the J segment 5 bases; nucleotides outside the gene matches: 3. This CDR3 has 13 residues. Germline V gives CDR1 SGHDN, CDR2 FVKESK. The CDR3 DNA follows: TGTGCCAGCAGCCCTAGCGGGCGGGAGACCCAGTACTTC. It codes for CASSPSGRETQYF.

CDR3 loop: CASKGFREKLFF. The CDR3 DNA reads as TGTGCCAGCAAGGGGTTTCGAGAAAAACTGTTTTTT. This sequence joins TRBV6-5 and TRBJ1-4; D possibly corresponds to TRBD1 (5 bases). The CDR3 length is 12 residues. V lost 7 bases, J lost 8 bases, and 11 bases lay in between. Germline loops: CDR1 MNHEY, CDR2 SVGAGI.

CDR3 sequence reads: CASSLSSNTGSYEQYF. The DNA of the CDR3 is TGTGCCAGCAGTTTATCCTCGAATACAGGCTCCTACGAGCAGTACTTC. This rearrangement joins TRBV27 to TRBJ2-7; perhaps TRBD1 as D (5 bases). V lost 0 bases and J 0 bases, leaving 12 bases between the germline ends. The CDR3 totals 16 residues. Germline values: CDR1 MNHEY, CDR2 SMNVEV (reference sequence).

The chain links TRBV27 to TRBJ2-7; TRBD1 matches 9 bases. Germline V gene data show CDR1 as MNHEY and CDR2 as SMNVEV (reference sequence). V trimming: 3 bases; J trimming: 2 bases; junction bases outside the gene matches: 5. This CDR3 is built from 15 residues. Here the CDR3 reads CASSLPGTGPYEQYF. The CDR3 DNA sequence: TGTGCCAGCAGTTTGCCCGGGACAGGGCCCTACGAGCAGTACTTC.

The chain uses TRBV27 and TRBJ1-1, with D perhaps matching TRBD1 (5 bases). V lost 3 bases to trimming and J lost 4 bases, with 12 bases between them. The CDR3 loop spans 14 amino acids. The V gene's germline CDR1 is MNHEY and CDR2 SMNVEV (reference sequence). This chain's CDR3 is CASSFQGLITEAFF. CDR3 in DNA: TGTGCCAGCAGTTTCCAGGGTTTGATCACTGAAGCTTTCTTT.